Listed here are 26 T cell receptor beta chains from one sample, sequenced in a study of read filtering for tumor transcriptome and immune sequencing. The library was built from roughly 400 ng RNA with molecular barcoded adaptors for alpha/delta and beta/gamma chains. TCRdb passed the reads through MiXCR, listing each CDR3 protein once. The table lists over 45,000 distinct CDR3 sequences, around 21% of them singletons, with less than 45% in the top ten. The sample comprised a population of CD138-negative cells sorted from bone marrow. The receptor source for this set is a donor at least 40 years old with multiple myeloma.

As to this clonotype: A read error may explain this, as a much larger clone is one base away. V usage is TRBV4-3 and J usage is TRBJ2-3, with 10 positions matching TRBD1. The CDR3 is made up of 15 amino acids. From germline, CDR1 is LGHNA and CDR2 YSLEER. CDR3 DNA: TGTGCCAACAGCCAAGGGACAGGGGGCACAGATACGCAGTATTTT. Translation gives CANSQGTGGTDTQYF.

On this clonotype itself: The likely explanation is a read error, given a far larger clone one base away. Since no conserved phenylalanine or tryptophan closes the CDR3, a read error is the likely cause. The gene calls are TRBV11-2 and TRBJ2-1, with no clear D. Trimming removed 5 bases from V and 4 bases from J, with 12 bases in between. The CDR3 covers 14 residues. From germline, CDR1 is SGHAT and CDR2 FQNNGV. This chain's CDR3 is CASSLLTRYNEQFI. CDR3 bases: TGTGCCAGCAGCCTTTTGACCCGGTACAATGAGCAGTTCATC.

There are many counts of this clonotype. This chain links TRBV12-3 or TRBV12-4 with TRBJ2-2, with unresolved D. With 0 bases removed from V and 5 bases from J, the gap between germline ends came to 13 bases. The CDR3 consists of 16 residues. This CDR3 reads CASSLALVVGTGELFF. DNA of the CDR3: TGTGCCAGCAGTTTAGCGCTGGTAGTTGGGACCGGGGAGCTGTTTTTT.

About this clonotype itself: A much larger clonotype is one base distant, so this may be a read error. The chain is built from TRBV29-1 and TRBJ2-3; no definite D call. The V end lost 5 bases, the J end lost 8 bases, and 17 bases lay between the germline ends. Germline V gene data show CDR1 as SQVTM and CDR2 as ANQGSEA. The CDR3 covers 13 residues. Here the CDR3 reads CSVWNDELATQYF. CDR3 nucleotides: TGCAGCGTTTGGAACGACGAGCTCGCTACGCAGTATTTT.

This clonotype was detected ten times or more. The chain carries TRBV30 and TRBJ1-4; D is uncertain. The CDR3 sequence is 13 residues long. Trimming took off 0 bases at V and 6 bases at J, with 8 bases between the two ends. CDR1 GTSNPN and CDR2 SVGIG come from the germline V gene (reference sequence). CDR3 nucleotides: TGTGCCTGGAGTGTACCGGGGTATGAAAAACTGTTTTTT. It codes for CAWSVPGYEKLFF.

To note about this clonotype: Just one base apart from a much larger clone, this may be a read error. The chain carries TRBV7-2 and TRBJ1-6; D possibly corresponds to TRBD1 (5 bases). Trimming left V 4 bases short and J 6 bases short, with 10 bases between. CDR3 length: 14 residues. Looked up from germline, CDR1 is SGHTA and CDR2 is FQGNSA. CDR3 region: CTSSYPRANSPLHF. In DNA form, the CDR3 reads TGTACCAGCAGCTACCCCAGGGCTAATTCACCCCTCCACTTT.

This clonotype was observed many times. The J gene is TRBJ2-1, the V gene TRBV10-2, with 7 bases matching TRBD1. The trim removed 6 bases at V and 6 bases at J, leaving 11 bases unmatched. The CDR3 is made up of 15 amino acids. In germline, CDR1 is WSHSY, CDR2 SAAADI. The CDR3 protein is CASRLNRGTANEQFF. The CDR3 nucleotides read TGCGCCAGCAGGTTGAACAGGGGTACCGCCAATGAGCAGTTCTTC.

Points on this clonotype: The likely explanation is a read error, given a far larger clone one base away. V usage is TRBV2 and J usage is TRBJ2-1; 10 bases match TRBD2. The length of the CDR3 is 15 residues. The V gene's germline CDR1 is SNHLY and CDR2 FYNNEI. The CDR3 sequence: CASSFSSGSGNGQFF. In DNA, the CDR3 is TGTGCCAGCAGCTTTTCTAGCGGGAGCGGCAATGGGCAGTTCTTC.

This clonotype was seen many times. The rearrangement uses TRBV5-5 and TRBJ2-1; D call uncertain. The V gene lost 1 base and the J gene lost 7 bases, with 3 bases spanning the gap. Germline lookup yields CDR1 SGHKS and CDR2 YYEKEE (reference sequence). The CDR3 spans 11 residues. The CDR3 spells CASSLSNEQFF. CDR3 nucleotide sequence: TGTGCCAGCAGCTTGTCGAATGAGCAGTTCTTC.

Many counts were recorded for this clonotype. This chain uses TRBV12-3 or TRBV12-4 with TRBJ1-5; D is undetermined. CDR3 length equals 15 residues. Trimming took off 6 bases at V and 4 bases at J, with 16 bases between the two ends. The CDR3 spells CASRIGRSGNQPQHF. The CDR3 DNA sequence: TGTGCCAGCAGAATCGGACGGTCTGGGAATCAGCCCCAGCATTTT.

V and J are TRBV20-1 and TRBJ2-1; TRBD2 might be the D (6 bases). Germline CDR1 reads DFQATT; CDR2 reads SNEGSKA (reference sequence). The ends were cut back, 6 bases at V and 12 bases at J, with 18 bases in the middle. This CDR3 comprises 12 residues. CDR3 loop: CSARGTSIAQFF. For the CDR3, the DNA is TGCAGTGCCCGAGGTACTAGCATAGCGCAGTTCTTC.

This clonotype has a count of ten or more. The V call is TRBV12-3 or TRBV12-4, the J call TRBJ1-6; D perhaps matches TRBD1 (5 bases). Deletions cut 4 bases from V and 6 bases from J, with 7 bases between. The CDR3 spans 13 residues. The chain's CDR3 is CASSYGGNSPLHF. In DNA, the CDR3 is TGTGCCAGCAGTTATGGGGGTAATTCACCCCTCCACTTT.

Comment on this clonotype: This may arise from a read error, as a much more abundant clone is one base away. This chain joins TRBV2 and TRBJ2-3; 9 bases line up with TRBD1. CDR1 is SNHLY, CDR2 FYNNEI, per germline. This CDR3 region has 14 residues. With V trimmed by 4 bases and J by 1 base, 0 bases remained unmatched. Written as DNA, the CDR3 is TGTGCCAGCAGTGGGGACAGGGGCACAGATACGCAGTATTTT. This encodes CASSGDRGTDTQYF.

This clonotype was observed at least ten times. The chain employs TRBV4-2 and TRBJ2-7; 9 bases agree with TRBD1. Germline V CDR1 and CDR2: LGHNA, YNFKEQ. V gave up 4 bases and J gave up 0 bases; unmatched junction bases: 4. This CDR3 spans 15 amino acids. The chain's CDR3 is CASSRGTGPSYEQYF. The CDR3 DNA sequence: TGTGCCAGCAGCCGCGGGACAGGGCCCTCCTACGAGCAGTACTTC.

This clonotype was recorded only once. A single base separates this from a much larger clone, so it may be a read error. The genes are TRBV6-5 and TRBJ1-1; TRBD1 is a possible D gene (5 bases). Germline V gene data show CDR1 as MNHEY and CDR2 as SVGAGI. The V end was cut by 2 bases, the J end by 6 bases, with 13 bases between. This CDR3 region has 14 residues. Here the CDR3 DNA reads TGTGCCAGCAGTTACGATACAGGAAACGCTGAAGCTTTCTTT. Its protein product is CASSYDTGNAEAFF.

This clonotype was recorded many times. J is TRBJ2-7 and V is TRBV5-5, with 7 nucleotides matching TRBD2. CDR3 size: 15 residues. V lost 2 bases to trimming and J lost 2 bases; unmatched junction nucleotides: 7. Germline V lookup: CDR1 SGHKS, CDR2 YYEKEE (reference sequence). CDR3: CASSLGWEGTYEQYF. CDR3 nucleotides: TGTGCCAGCAGCTTAGGCTGGGAGGGGACCTACGAGCAGTACTTC.

Concerning this clonotype itself: This may come from a read error, since a much larger clone is one base off. The gene calls are TRBV5-1 and TRBJ2-1, with 8 bases identical to TRBD2. The CDR3 extends over 15 amino acids. Per the germline V gene, CDR1 is SGHRS and CDR2 is YFSETQ. The V segment lost 3 bases and the J segment 9 bases; nucleotides outside the gene matches: 11. CDR3 loop: CASSSTETSVGEQFF. CDR3 bases: TGCGCCAGCAGCTCTACCGAGACTAGCGTCGGTGAGCAGTTCTTC.

Details on this clonotype: Just one base apart from a much larger clone, this may be a read error. The J gene is TRBJ2-7, the V gene TRBV6-2 or TRBV6-3, with 7 bases identical to TRBD1. J was trimmed by 3 bases and V by 5 bases; bases with no gene match: 7. Per germline, CDR1 MNHEY and CDR2 SVGEGT. The CDR3 sequence is 14 residues long. Written as DNA, the CDR3 is TGTGCCAGCAGTCACAGACAGGGAGTCTACGAGCAGTACTTC. This codes for CASSHRQGVYEQYF.

V is TRBV7-6 and J is TRBJ1-1; D might be TRBD1 (6 bases). CDR1 and CDR2 from the germline V gene are SGHVS and FNYEAQ. Trimming left V 4 bases short and J 8 bases short, with 17 bases between. The CDR3 loop spans 14 amino acids. The CDR3 DNA follows: TGTGCCAGCAGCTCACTCCCCACCGGGGGCGAAGCTTTCTTT. Its protein is CASSSLPTGGEAFF.

Comments on this clonotype: A single base separates this from a much larger clone, so it may be a read error. The genes are TRBV11-2 and TRBJ2-5; TRBD1 or TRBD2 may be the D gene (5 bases each). The CDR3 totals 13 residues. Trimming removed 5 bases from V and 2 bases from J, with 9 bases in between. Germline lookup yields CDR1 SGHAT and CDR2 FQNNGV. This chain's CDR3 is CASSRDGQETQYF. Written as DNA, the CDR3 is TGTGCCAGCAGCCGGGACGGGCAAGAGACCCAGTACTTC.

In the case of this clonotype: An end of the junction does not agree with germline; a read error may underlie this. This chain uses TRBV29-1 with TRBJ2-3; D is perhaps TRBD1 or TRBD2 (6 bases each). The germline V gene encodes CDR1 SQVTM and CDR2 ANQGSEA. This CDR3 spans 16 amino acids. The CDR3 region is CSVERGLVGGTDTQYF. CDR3 nucleotides: TGCAGCGTTGAAAGGGGCCTAGTGGGGGGCACAGATACGCAGTATTTC.

V and J are TRBV6-2 or TRBV6-3 and TRBJ1-1; D perhaps matches TRBD1 (5 bases). The CDR3 contains 15 residues. The germline V gene has CDR1 MNHEY and CDR2 SVGEGT. Trimming shortened V by 5 bases and J by 0 bases, and 13 bases separated the two germline ends. DNA for the CDR3: TGTGCCAGCAGTACCCCCGGGACGGTGAACACTGAAGCTTTCTTT. This sequence encodes CASSTPGTVNTEAFF.

This clonotype was seen repeatedly, ten times or more. The chain joins TRBV7-3 to TRBJ2-3; D is unresolved. This CDR3 contains 13 residues. Germline CDR1 is SGHTA and CDR2 is FQGTGA. Trimming took off 5 bases at V and 2 bases at J, with 8 bases between the two ends. The CDR3: CASSGEFTDTQYF. The CDR3 DNA follows: TGTGCCAGCAGCGGGGAATTCACAGATACGCAGTATTTT.

This clonotype was detected many times. The chain recombines TRBV12-3 or TRBV12-4 with TRBJ2-1, with 11 bases lining up with TRBD1. The CDR3 is made up of 16 amino acids. V was pared by 6 bases and J by 2 bases, with 6 bases of the junction left unmatched. The CDR3 reads CASSPQGQGAYNEQFF. In DNA, the CDR3 is TGTGCCAGCAGCCCTCAGGGACAGGGGGCCTACAATGAGCAGTTCTTC.

This clonotype was picked up many times. The rearrangement links TRBV7-2 to TRBJ2-5; D is uncertain. The V and J ends lost 2 bases and 3 bases respectively, with 13 bases between them. CDR3 length: 15 amino acids. Germline CDR1 and CDR2: SGHTA and FQGNSA. The CDR3 nucleotides read TGTGCCAGCAGCTTATGGCAAGCAGGAAAAGAGACCCAGTACTTC. Translating it yields CASSLWQAGKETQYF.

This clonotype has at least ten counts. This chain links TRBV10-1 with TRBJ1-1; unclear D gene. The germline CDR1 and CDR2 sequences are WNHNN and SYGVQD (reference sequence). The CDR3 loop spans 13 amino acids. V lost 4 bases and J lost 6, with 12 bases in between. The chain's CDR3 is CASSAGPYAEAFF. CDR3 sequence (DNA): TGCGCCAGCAGTGCTGGTCCGTATGCTGAAGCTTTCTTT.